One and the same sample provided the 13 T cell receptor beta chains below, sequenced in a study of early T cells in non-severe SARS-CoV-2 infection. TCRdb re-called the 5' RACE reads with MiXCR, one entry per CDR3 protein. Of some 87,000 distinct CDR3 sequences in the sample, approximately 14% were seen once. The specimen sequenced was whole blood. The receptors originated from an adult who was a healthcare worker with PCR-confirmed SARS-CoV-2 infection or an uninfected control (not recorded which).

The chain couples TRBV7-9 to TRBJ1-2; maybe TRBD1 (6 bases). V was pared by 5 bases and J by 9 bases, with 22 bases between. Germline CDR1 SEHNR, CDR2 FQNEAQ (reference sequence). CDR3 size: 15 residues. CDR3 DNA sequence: TGTGCCAGCAGCCAGGGTCTCCGGGACATTATGAGCTACACCTTC. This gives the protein CASSQGLRDIMSYTF.

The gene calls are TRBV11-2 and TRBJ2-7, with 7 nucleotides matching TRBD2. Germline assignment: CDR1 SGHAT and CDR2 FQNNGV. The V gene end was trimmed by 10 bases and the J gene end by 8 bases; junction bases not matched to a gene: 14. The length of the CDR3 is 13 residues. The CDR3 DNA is TGTGCCACCCACCTTAGGGAGGGGCGGAAGCAGTACTTC. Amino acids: CATHLREGRKQYF.

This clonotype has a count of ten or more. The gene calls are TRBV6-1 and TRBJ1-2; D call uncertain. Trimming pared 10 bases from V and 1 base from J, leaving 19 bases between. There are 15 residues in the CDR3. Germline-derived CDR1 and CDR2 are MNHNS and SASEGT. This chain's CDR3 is CATSSAPALNYGYTF. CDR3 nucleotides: TGTGCCACCTCAAGTGCACCAGCGCTTAACTATGGCTACACCTTC.

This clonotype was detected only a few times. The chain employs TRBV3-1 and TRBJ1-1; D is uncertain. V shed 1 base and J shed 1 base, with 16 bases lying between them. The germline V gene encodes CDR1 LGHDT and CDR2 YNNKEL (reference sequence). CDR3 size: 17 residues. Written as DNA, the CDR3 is TGTGCCAGCAGCCAAGGCCGGCGTCTCCTGGGGAACACTGAAGCTTTCTTT. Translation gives CASSQGRRLLGNTEAFF.

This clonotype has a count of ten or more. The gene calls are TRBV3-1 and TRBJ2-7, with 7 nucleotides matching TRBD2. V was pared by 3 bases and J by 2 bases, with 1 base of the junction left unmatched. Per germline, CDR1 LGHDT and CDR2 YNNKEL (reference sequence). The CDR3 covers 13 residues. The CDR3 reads CASSHGGTYEQYF. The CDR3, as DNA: TGTGCCAGCAGCCACGGGGGGACCTACGAGCAGTACTTC.

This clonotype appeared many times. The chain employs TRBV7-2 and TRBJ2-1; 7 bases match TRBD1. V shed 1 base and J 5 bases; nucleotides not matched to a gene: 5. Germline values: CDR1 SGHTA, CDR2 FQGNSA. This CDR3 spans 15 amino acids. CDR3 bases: TGTGCCAGCAGCTTAGGTGGGACAGTAAACAATGAGCAGTTCTTC. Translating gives CASSLGGTVNNEQFF.

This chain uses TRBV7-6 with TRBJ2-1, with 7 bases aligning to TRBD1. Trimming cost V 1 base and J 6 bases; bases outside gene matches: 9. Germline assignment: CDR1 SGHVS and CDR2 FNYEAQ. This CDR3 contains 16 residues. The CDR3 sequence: CASSLEATGKGNEQFF. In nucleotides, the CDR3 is TGTGCCAGCAGCTTAGAGGCGACAGGGAAAGGCAATGAGCAGTTCTTC.

CDR3 amino acids: CASNPGLSPKAAFF. The CDR3 DNA sequence: TGTGCCAGCAATCCGGGACTGAGCCCGAAGGCAGCTTTCTTT. The rearrangement links TRBV12-3 or TRBV12-4 to TRBJ1-1; a possible D gene is TRBD1 (5 bases). Trimming pared 7 bases from V and 10 bases from J, leaving 22 bases between. CDR3 size: 14 residues.

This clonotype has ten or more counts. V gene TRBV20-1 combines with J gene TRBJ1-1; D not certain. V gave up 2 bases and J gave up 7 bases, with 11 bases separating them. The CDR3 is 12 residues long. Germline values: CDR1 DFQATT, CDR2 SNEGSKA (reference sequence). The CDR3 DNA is TGCAGTGCTAGAATGGCACTGCTTGAAGCTTTCTTT. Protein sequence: CSARMALLEAFF.

The CDR3 bases are TGCGCCAGCAGCTTGAGTGGTAGCGGGGGGGCCCAGGAGCAGTACTTC. Protein product: CASSLSGSGGAQEQYF. The chain uses TRBV5-1 and TRBJ2-7, with 11 bases aligning to TRBD2. The CDR3 spans 16 residues. Germline CDR1 reads SGHRS; CDR2 reads YFSETQ. V shed 1 base, J shed 7 bases, and the junction held 10 bases outside the gene matches.

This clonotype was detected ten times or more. The CDR3 DNA sequence: TGCGCCAGCAGCTTGGGGGTGGGGACTGAAGCTTTCTTT. This translates into CASSLGVGTEAFF. The V and J genes are TRBV5-1 and TRBJ1-1; D gene ambiguous. The CDR3 length is 13 residues. Germline assignment: CDR1 SGHRS and CDR2 YFSETQ. Trimming stripped 0 bases from V and 5 bases from J, with 8 bases between. The whole variable domain, remainder taken from reference TRBV5-1 and TRBJ1-1, is KAGVTQTPRYLIKTRGQQVTLSCSPISGHRSVSWYQQTPGQGLQFLFEYFSETQRNKGNFPGRFSGRQFSNSRSEMNVSTLELGDSALYLCASSLGVGTEAFFGQGTRLTVV.

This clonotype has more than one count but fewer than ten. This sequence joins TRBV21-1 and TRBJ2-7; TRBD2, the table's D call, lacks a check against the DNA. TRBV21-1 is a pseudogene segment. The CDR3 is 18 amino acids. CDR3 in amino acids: CASSSGSRLPPWSYEQYF. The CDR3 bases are TGTGCCAGCAGCAGCGGGTCTAGACTCCCTCCTTGGTCCTACGAGCAGTACTTC.

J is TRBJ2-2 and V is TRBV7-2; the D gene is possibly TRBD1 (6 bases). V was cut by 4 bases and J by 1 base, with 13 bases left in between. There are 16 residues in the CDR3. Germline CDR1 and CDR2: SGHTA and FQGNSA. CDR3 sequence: CASSSYRDMNTGELFF. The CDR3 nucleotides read TGTGCCAGCAGCTCATACCGGGACATGAACACCGGGGAGCTGTTTTTT.